This is a list of T cell receptor beta chains from one sample in a study of radiation and T cells in renal cell carcinoma. Only in-frame clones appear in the TCRdb table, and some are missing; sequencing was by immunoSEQ multiplex PCR. Found here are about 130,000 clones, roughly 84% of them singletons; the top ten hold about 12%. Sample: blood, taken from a patient whose treatment included radiotherapy and nephrectomy. All receptors come from a woman aged 45-59 years with renal cell carcinoma. CDR3s include the opening cysteine and the closing phenylalanine or tryptophan. Fields, in order: V gene, J gene, CDR3 length, CDR3 protein.

TRBV6-5,TRBJ1-6,14,CASSPSEHWSPLHF
TRBV5-1,TRBJ1-2,14,CATGTGGSDYGYTF
TRBV7-9,TRBJ1-4,13,CALQGATNEKLFF
TRBV7-9,TRBJ1-6,18,CASSLARGESDSNSPLHF
TRBV19,TRBJ2-5,16,CASATGTSGGQETQYF
TRBV2,TRBJ1-2,13,CASVGGENYGYTF
TRBV16,TRBJ2-5,18,CASSQSGLAGGLQETQYF
TRBV2,TRBJ2-5,15,CASSEQGANKETQYF
TRBV9,TRBJ2-3,15,CASSVATVSTDTQYF
TRBV29-1,TRBJ2-1,14,CSVGRSVNVDEQFF
TRBV11-3,TRBJ2-7,19,CASSLSWTRGVAGCAEQYF
TRBV14,TRBJ1-2,15,CASSRPGPGRYGYTF
TRBV2,TRBJ1-6,15,CASSGTVPIDSPLHF
TRBV18,TRBJ2-7,12,CASSGEVYEQYF
TRBV19,TRBJ2-2,17,CASSPAFGTVNTGELFF
TRBV2,TRBJ2-3,15,CASSEERGPTDTQYF
TRBV7-9,TRBJ1-2,14,CASSGTSSNYGYTF
TRBV27,TRBJ1-2,14,CASSLSGPPGGYTF
TRBV29-1,TRBJ2-7,16,CSVLGTGGIMGYEQYF
TRBV5-1,TRBJ2-5,14,CASSLQGFKETQYF
TRBV19,TRBJ1-4,14,CASSIQGNNEKLFF
TRBV9,TRBJ2-4,14,CASSPRTGTDIQYF
TRBV18,TRBJ1-6,16,CASSQGPGPDNSPLHF
TRBV6-6,TRBJ1-3,14,CASTQTATGNTIYF
TRBV18,TRBJ2-5,16,CASSPQLQGVAETQYF
TRBV18,TRBJ2-2,16,CASSPLGLGDTGELFF
TRBV4-1,TRBJ2-1,15,CASSRSTGQSNEQFF
TRBV9,TRBJ2-1,16,CASSVRSGQISNEQFF
TRBV4-3,TRBJ1-3,15,CASSQVYIGANTIYF